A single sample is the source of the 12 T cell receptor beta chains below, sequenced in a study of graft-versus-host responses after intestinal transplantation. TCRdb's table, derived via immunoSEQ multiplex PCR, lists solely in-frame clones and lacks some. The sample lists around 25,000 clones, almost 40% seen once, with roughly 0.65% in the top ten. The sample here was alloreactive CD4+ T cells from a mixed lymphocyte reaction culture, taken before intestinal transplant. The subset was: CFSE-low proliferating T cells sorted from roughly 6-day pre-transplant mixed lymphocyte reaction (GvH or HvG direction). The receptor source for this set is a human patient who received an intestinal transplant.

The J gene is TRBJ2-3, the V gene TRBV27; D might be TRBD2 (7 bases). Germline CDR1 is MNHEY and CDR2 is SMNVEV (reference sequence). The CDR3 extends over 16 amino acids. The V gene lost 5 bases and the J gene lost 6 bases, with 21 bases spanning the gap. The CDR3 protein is CASSAPRRGAKDTQYF. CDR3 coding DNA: TGTGCCAGCAGTGCTCCCCGTCGGGGGGCTAAGGATACGCAGTATTTT.

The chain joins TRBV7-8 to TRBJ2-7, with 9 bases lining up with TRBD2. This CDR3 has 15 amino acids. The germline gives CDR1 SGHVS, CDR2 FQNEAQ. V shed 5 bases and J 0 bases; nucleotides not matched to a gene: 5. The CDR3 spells CASSPQLAGSYEQYF. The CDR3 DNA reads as TGTGCCAGCAGCCCCCAACTAGCGGGCTCCTACGAGCAGTACTTC.

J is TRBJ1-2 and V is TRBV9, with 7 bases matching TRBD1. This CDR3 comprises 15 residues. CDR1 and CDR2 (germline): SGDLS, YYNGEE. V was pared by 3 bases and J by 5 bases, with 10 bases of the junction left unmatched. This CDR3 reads CASSAGQVRTYGYTF. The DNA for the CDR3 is TGTGCCAGCAGCGCAGGACAGGTCAGAACTTATGGCTACACCTTC.

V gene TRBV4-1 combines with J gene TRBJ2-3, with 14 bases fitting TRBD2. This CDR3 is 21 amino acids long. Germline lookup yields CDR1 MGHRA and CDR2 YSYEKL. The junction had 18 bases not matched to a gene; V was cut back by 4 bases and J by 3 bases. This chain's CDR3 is CASSPQRSGLAGESWTDTQYF. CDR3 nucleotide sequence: TGCGCCAGCAGCCCTCAACGGTCGGGACTAGCGGGAGAGAGTTGGACAGATACGCAGTATTTT.

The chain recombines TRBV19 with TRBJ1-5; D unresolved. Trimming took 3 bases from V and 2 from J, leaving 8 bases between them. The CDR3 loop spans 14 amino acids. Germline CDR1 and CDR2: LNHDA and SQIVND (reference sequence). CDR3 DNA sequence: TGTGCCAGTAGTATGAGGTATGGCAATCAGCCCCAGCATTTT. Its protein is CASSMRYGNQPQHF.

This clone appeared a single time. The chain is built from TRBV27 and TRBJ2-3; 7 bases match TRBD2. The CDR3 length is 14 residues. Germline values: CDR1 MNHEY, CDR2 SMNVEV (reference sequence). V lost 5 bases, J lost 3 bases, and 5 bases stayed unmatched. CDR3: CASSEAGETDTQYF. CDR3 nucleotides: TGTGCCAGCAGTGAGGCGGGAGAGACAGATACGCAGTATTTT.

The chain's CDR3 is CASGRGQGAYNEQFF. The CDR3 coding sequence is TGTGCTAGTGGTCGGGGACAGGGGGCTTACAATGAGCAGTTCTTC. The rearrangement links TRBV12-5 to TRBJ2-1; TRBD1 matches 12 bases. CDR1 LGHNT and CDR2 FRNRAP come from the germline V gene. V was clipped by 5 bases and J by 4 bases; unmatched bases: 3. There are 15 residues in the CDR3.

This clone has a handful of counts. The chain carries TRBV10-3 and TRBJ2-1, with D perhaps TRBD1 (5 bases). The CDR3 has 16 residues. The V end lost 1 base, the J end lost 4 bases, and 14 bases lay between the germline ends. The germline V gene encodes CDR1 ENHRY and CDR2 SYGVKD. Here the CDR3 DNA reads TGTGCCATCAGTGAGTTTATGACAGAAGCTTACAATGAGCAGTTCTTC. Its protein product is CAISEFMTEAYNEQFF.

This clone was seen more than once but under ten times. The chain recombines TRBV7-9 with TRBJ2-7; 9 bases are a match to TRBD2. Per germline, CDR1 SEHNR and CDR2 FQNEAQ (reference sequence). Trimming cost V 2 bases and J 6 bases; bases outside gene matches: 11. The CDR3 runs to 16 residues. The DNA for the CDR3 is TGTGCCAGCAGCTTAAGATTCCTAGCGGGACCCGGCGAGCAGTACTTC. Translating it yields CASSLRFLAGPGEQYF.

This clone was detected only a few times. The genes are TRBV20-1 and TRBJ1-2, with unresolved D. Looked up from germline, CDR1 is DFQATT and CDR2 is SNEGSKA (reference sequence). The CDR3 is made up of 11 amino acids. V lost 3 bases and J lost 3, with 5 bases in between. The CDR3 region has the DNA TGCAGTGCTAGCGGGGACTATGGCTACACCTTC. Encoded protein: CSASGDYGYTF.

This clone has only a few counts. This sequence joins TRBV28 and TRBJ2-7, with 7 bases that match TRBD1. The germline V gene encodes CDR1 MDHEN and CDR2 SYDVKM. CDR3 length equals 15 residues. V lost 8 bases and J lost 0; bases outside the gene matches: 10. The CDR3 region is CASLDFGQASYEQYF. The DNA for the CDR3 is TGTGCCAGCCTCGATTTCGGACAGGCCTCCTACGAGCAGTACTTC.

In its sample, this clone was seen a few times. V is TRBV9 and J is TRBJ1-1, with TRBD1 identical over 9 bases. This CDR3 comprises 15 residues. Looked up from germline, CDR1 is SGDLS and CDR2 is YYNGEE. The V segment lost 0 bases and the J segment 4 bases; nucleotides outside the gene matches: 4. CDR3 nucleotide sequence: TGTGCCAGCAGCGTAGGGGGACAGGGTCCCACTGAAGCTTTCTTT. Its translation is CASSVGGQGPTEAFF.